This record looks at one T cell receptor beta chain sequence and its context. Participant-reported clinical history was the basis for cohort assignment. In the original analysis: Reference gene primers were amplified, and this amplification served to estimate nucleated cell counts. Clones were sequenced by immunoSEQ multiplex PCR, and TCRdb holds only the in-frame ones, with some missing. V and J calls plus clone size are reproduced from that table; the DNA served to infer D and trimming. In the table there are a few hundred thousand clones, 80% to 90% of which are singletons. The germline V and J ends were trimmed by 3 bases and 0 bases, with 21 bases remaining between them. CDR3 length: 18 amino acids. Germline assignment: CDR1 MNHEY and CDR2 SMNVEV (reference sequence). This entry comes from a study of blood T cell repertoires in COVID-19. At the level of the study: In each case, the material was cDNA or gDNA derived from T cells, B-cell-depleted T cells, or PBMCs.

The specimen sequenced was PBMCs or T cells enriched from blood (not recorded which). This receptor was identified in a woman between 40 and 50 years old with acute COVID-19. The chain couples TRBV27 to TRBJ2-7, with D possibly matching TRBD1 (5 bases). CDR3: CASSFGQGPIRSSYEQYF. The CDR3 DNA is TGTGCCAGCAGTTTTGGGCAGGGCCCTATAAGGAGCTCCTACGAGCAGTACTTC.